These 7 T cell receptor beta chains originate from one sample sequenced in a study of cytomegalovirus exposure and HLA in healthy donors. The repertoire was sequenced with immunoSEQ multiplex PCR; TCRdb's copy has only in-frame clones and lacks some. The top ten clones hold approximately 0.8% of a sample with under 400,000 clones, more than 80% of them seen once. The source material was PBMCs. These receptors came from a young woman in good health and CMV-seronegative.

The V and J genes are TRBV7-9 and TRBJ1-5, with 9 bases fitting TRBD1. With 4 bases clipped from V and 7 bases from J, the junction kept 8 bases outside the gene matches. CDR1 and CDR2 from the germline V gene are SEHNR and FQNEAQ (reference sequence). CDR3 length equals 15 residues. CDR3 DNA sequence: TGTGCCAGCAGCTACGGACAGGGGTCCGGACAGCCCCAGCATTTT. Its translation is CASSYGQGSGQPQHF.

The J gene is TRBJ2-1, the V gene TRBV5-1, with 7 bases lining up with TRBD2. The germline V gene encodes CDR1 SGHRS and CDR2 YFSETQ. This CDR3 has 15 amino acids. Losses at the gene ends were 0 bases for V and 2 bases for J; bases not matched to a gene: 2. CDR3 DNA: TGCGCCAGCAGCTTGGTGGGGGGGACCTACAATGAGCAGTTCTTC. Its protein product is CASSLVGGTYNEQFF.

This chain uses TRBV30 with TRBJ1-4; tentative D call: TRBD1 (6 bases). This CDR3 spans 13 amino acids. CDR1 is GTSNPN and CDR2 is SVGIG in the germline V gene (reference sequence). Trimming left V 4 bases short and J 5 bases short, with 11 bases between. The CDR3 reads CAWTDSINEKLFF. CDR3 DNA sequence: TGTGCCTGGACGGACAGTATAAATGAAAAACTGTTTTTT.

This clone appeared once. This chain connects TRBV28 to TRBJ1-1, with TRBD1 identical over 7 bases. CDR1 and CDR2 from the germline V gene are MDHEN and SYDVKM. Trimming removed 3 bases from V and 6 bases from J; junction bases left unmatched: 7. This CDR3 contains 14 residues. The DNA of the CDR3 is TGTGCCAGCAGTTTGTCAGGGGGGTTGGCTGAAGCTTTCTTT. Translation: CASSLSGGLAEAFF.

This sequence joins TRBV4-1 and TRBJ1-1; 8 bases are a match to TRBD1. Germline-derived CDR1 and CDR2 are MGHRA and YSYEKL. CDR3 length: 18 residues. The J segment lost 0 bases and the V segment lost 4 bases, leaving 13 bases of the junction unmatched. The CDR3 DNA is TGCGCCAGCAGCCCTTTGACAGGGGCCAACAAAATGAACACTGAAGCTTTCTTT. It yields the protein CASSPLTGANKMNTEAFF.

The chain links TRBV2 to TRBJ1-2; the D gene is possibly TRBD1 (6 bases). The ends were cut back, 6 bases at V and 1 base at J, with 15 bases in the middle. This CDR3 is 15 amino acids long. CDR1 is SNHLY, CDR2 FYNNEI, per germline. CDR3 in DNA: TGTGCCAGCAGGGTCGGGACAAATCTTAACTATGGCTACACCTTC. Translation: CASRVGTNLNYGYTF.

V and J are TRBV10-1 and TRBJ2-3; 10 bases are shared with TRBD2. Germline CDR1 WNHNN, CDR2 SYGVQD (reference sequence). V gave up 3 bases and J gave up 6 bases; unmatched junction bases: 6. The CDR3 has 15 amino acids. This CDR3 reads CASSDPAGGSDTQYF. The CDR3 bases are TGCGCCAGCAGTGATCCAGCGGGAGGGTCCGATACGCAGTATTTT.